The present T cell receptor (beta chain) was sequenced within a study of regulatory T cells in long-lasting Graves disease. This CDR3 has 14 residues. The V gene's germline CDR1 is MNHNS and CDR2 SASEGT. Trimming pared 10 bases from V and 0 bases from J, leaving 16 bases between. As for time point: persistent/refractory GD, antithyroid drugs over 5 years with positive TRAb. RNA isolated from PBMCs was used to make the TCR library. American Thyroid Association guidelines defined how Graves' disease was diagnosed. Regarding this clonotype: Its antigen is still unknown.

General study points: With approximately 2,800 shared public clonotypes, persistent patients exceeded new patients, who shared approximately 880. Study was limited to peripheral blood, excluding thyroid tissue.

For TCR beta, libraries came from iRepertoire HTBI primers and Arm-PCR of CDR3 regions. MiXCR was run by TCRdb on the multiplex PCR reads, yielding one entry per CDR3 protein. The sample contains some 300,000 distinct CDR3 sequences, roughly a fifth of which appear only once. This receptor was taken from a female donor with Graves disease. Sequenced here: peripheral blood mononuclear cells (PBMCs), sampled when the disease was refractory, from a patient treated with antithyroid drugs. J is TRBJ2-7 and V is TRBV6-1; D is perhaps TRBD2 (5 bases). Written as DNA, the CDR3 is TGTGCCACCCGGGGTGTCGGAAGCTCCTACGAGCAGTACTTC. It translates to CATRGVGSSYEQYF.